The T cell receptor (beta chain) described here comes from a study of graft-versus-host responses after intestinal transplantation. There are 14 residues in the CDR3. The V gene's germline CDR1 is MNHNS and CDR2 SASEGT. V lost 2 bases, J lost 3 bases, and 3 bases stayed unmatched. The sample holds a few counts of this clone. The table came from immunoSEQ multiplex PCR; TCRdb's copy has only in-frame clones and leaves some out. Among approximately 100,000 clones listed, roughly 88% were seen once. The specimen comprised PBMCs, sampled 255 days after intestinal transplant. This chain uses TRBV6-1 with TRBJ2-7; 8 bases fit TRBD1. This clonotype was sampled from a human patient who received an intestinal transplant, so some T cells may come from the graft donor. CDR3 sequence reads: CASSETTGGYEQYF. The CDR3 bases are TGTGCCAGCAGTGAAACAACAGGGGGCTACGAGCAGTACTTC.